This passage covers 3 T cell receptor beta chains from one sample sequenced in a study of T-cell memory formation after mild COVID-19 (dated by TCRdb to the early 2020s). The library was made by 5' RACE. Sequenced using an Illumina NovaSeq 6000. The public sequencing data were trimmed at Q25 with fastp and processed into clonotypes with MiXCR by TCRdb, which kept only in-frame beta chains. When rows share a CDR3 protein, they turn into one entry using the most common DNA and genes. Here the sample has about 440,000 distinct CDR3 sequences; about 19% occur a single time. The ten largest clones add up to around 8.4% of the sample. Material for sequencing was PBMCs or a T cell subset sorted from them (not recorded which). The receptors come from an adult woman who had mild COVID-19 (a few samples of this study predate the infection). The sample titles of this study are shuffled in the database, so cell type and time point are left out; the donor was told from shared clones.

J is TRBJ1-1 and V is TRBV7-6; D uncertain. Germline V lookup: CDR1 SGHVS, CDR2 FNYEAQ. CDR3 size: 14 residues. The V end lost 4 bases, the J end lost 3 bases, and 12 bases lay between the germline ends. The CDR3, as DNA: TGTGCCAGCAGCTCAACTGGAGGGTACACTGAAGCTTTCTTT. Translation: CASSSTGGYTEAFF.

This sequence joins TRBV5-1 and TRBJ1-1; D is possibly TRBD1 (5 bases). Germline V CDR1 and CDR2: SGHRS, YFSETQ. Trimming cost V 4 bases and J 4 bases, with 14 bases left between them. CDR3 length: 14 amino acids. The DNA for the CDR3 is TGCGCCAGCAGCCAGGGACCGGGGAGCACTGAAGCTTTCTTT. It specifies CASSQGPGSTEAFF.

This clonotype turned up a few times. This sequence joins TRBV6-2 or TRBV6-3 and TRBJ2-2; D gene unclear. Germline V gene data show CDR1 as MNHEY and CDR2 as SVGEGT. Between the trimmed V and J ends, which lost 3 bases and 8 bases, there was a span of 10 bases. The CDR3 contains 13 residues. The CDR3, as DNA: TGTGCCAGCAGTTATCACTTGGTGGGGGAGCTGTTTTTT. Translated: CASSYHLVGELFF.